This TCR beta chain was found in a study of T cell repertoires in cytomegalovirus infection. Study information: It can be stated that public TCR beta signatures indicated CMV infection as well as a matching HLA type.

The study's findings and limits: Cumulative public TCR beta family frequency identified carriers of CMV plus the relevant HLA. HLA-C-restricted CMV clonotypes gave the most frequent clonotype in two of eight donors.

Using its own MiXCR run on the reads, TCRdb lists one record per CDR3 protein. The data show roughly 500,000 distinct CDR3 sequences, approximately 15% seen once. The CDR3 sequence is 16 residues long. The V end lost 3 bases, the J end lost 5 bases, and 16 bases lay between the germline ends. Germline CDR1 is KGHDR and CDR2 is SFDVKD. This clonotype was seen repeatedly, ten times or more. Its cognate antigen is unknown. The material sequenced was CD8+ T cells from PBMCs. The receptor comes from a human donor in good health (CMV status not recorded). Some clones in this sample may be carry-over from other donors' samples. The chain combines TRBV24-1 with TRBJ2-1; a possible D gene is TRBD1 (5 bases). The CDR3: CATSDRFARAHNEQFF. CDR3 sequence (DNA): TGTGCCACCAGTGATAGGTTCGCCAGGGCCCACAATGAGCAGTTCTTC.